This T cell receptor (beta chain) comes out of a study of T cells in tuberculosis. Measured with immunoSEQ multiplex PCR; TCRdb has only the in-frame clones, and not every one. This table holds about 24,000 clones, roughly 96% found once. This CDR3 is 16 amino acids long. Deletions cut 1 base from V and 1 base from J, with 14 bases between. Per germline, CDR1 SGHDT and CDR2 YYEEEE. This chain uses TRBV5-6 with TRBJ1-1; D possibly corresponds to TRBD1 (5 bases). Sequencing was performed on PBMCs. The receptor comes from a donor aged 5 to 30 with latent tuberculosis or without tuberculosis infection. CDR3 protein: CASSLLRVQGNTEAFF. Here the CDR3 DNA reads TGTGCCAGCAGCTTGCTACGGGTCCAGGGGAACACTGAAGCTTTCTTT.